Listed below are T cell receptor beta chains from one sample, sequenced in a study of spatial heterogeneity in lung cancer. Via MiXCR, TCRdb re-called the 5' RACE reads, giving one row per CDR3 protein. Of some 4,100 distinct CDR3 sequences detected, around 19% appear once; the ten largest clones hold approximately 70%. Here the sequenced sample was PBMCs, taken at surgery. The receptors here all came from a male donor with early-stage non-small cell lung cancer. CDR3s include the opening cysteine and the closing phenylalanine or tryptophan. D genes are given only for firm matches. Expanded clones get a size class; other rows say once, few or many, or leave the size out.

clone size,J gene,D gene,V gene,CDR3 protein,CDR3 DNA
few,TRBJ2-7,.,TRBV5-1,CASTPAGGYEQYF,TGCGCCAGCACCCCGGCCGGCGGCTACGAGCAGTACTTC
few,TRBJ1-1,TRBD1,TRBV29-1,CSVDRDRGQVAFF,TGCAGCGTTGACCGGGACAGGGGGCAGGTGGCTTTCTTT
.,TRBJ2-5,.,TRBV14,CASSRELQETQYF,TGTGCCAGCAGCCGGGAGTTACAAGAGACCCAGTACTTC
few,TRBJ2-7,.,TRBV5-4,CASSLGDDTNLYEQYF,TGTGCCAGCAGCTTGGGCGACGACACCAACCTCTACGAGCAGTACTTC
few,TRBJ1-1,TRBD1,TRBV20-1,CSAREKDRGRDTEAFF,TGCAGTGCTAGAGAGAAGGACAGGGGAAGGGACACTGAAGCTTTCTTT
.,TRBJ2-2,TRBD2,TRBV24-1,CATTSSGSRTGELFF,TGTGCCACCACGTCTAGCGGGAGTAGGACCGGGGAGCTGTTTTTT
.,TRBJ2-5,TRBD2,TRBV6-2/TRBV6-3,CASSYTSGGAETQYF,TGTGCCAGCAGTTACACTAGCGGGGGGGCAGAGACCCAGTACTTC
few,TRBJ1-5,.,TRBV5-1,CASSPVGGESNQPQHF,TGCGCCAGCAGCCCGGTTGGGGGTGAGAGCAATCAGCCCCAGCATTTT
many,TRBJ2-7,TRBD2,TRBV20-1,CSARDSSGRAYEQYF,TGCAGTGCTAGAGATTCGAGCGGGAGGGCCTACGAGCAGTACTTC
many,TRBJ2-1,.,TRBV6-5,CASSPRARSSYNEQFF,TGTGCCAGCAGTCCCCGGGCACGGAGCTCCTACAATGAGCAGTTCTTC
few,TRBJ2-7,.,TRBV3-1,CASSQRGHLAYEQYF,TGTGCCAGCAGCCAACGGGGACACCTCGCCTACGAGCAGTACTTC
.,TRBJ2-2,.,TRBV19,CASSYWQNTGELFF,TGTGCCAGTAGTTATTGGCAGAACACCGGGGAGCTGTTTTTT
.,TRBJ2-7,.,TRBV6-1,CASSRTTLTYEQYF,TGTGCCAGCAGTAGGACAACTCTAACCTACGAGCAGTACTTC
.,TRBJ1-2,TRBD1,TRBV29-1,CSVGQGTYDYTF,TGCAGCGTGGGACAGGGAACTTATGACTACACCTTC
few,TRBJ1-2,.,TRBV7-2,CASSLEGRSGYTF,TGTGCCAGCAGCTTAGAGGGGCGGAGTGGCTACACCTTC
medium-sized,TRBJ1-4,.,TRBV30,CAWSGPRGTATNEKLFF,TGTGCCTGGAGTGGACCTCGCGGAACCGCAACTAATGAAAAACTGTTTTTT
.,TRBJ2-5,TRBD2,TRBV28,CASSFGGRAQETQYF,TGTGCCAGCAGTTTCGGCGGGAGGGCCCAGGAGACCCAGTACTTC
.,TRBJ2-7,.,TRBV7-9,CASSLVAGDYEQYF,TGTGCCAGCAGCTTAGTGGCCGGAGATTACGAGCAGTACTTC
.,TRBJ2-1,.,TRBV29-1,CSVTRGVSYNEQFF,TGCAGCGTTACAAGGGGCGTATCCTACAATGAGCAGTTCTTC
.,TRBJ1-6,TRBD1,TRBV7-9,CASSPLTGLNNSPLHF,TGTGCCAGCAGCCCACTGACAGGGCTCAATAATTCACCCCTCCACTTT
medium-sized,TRBJ2-1,TRBD2,TRBV3-1,CASSPYFPGLGDNEQFF,TGTGCCAGCAGCCCTTACTTCCCGGGACTAGGGGATAATGAGCAGTTCTTC
.,TRBJ1-2,TRBD1,TRBV20-1,CSATDRGRANYGYTF,TGCAGTGCTACGGACAGGGGGCGAGCTAACTATGGCTACACCTTC
.,TRBJ2-3,.,TRBV10-3,CATPCGRHPSTDTQYF,TGTGCCACCCCATGTGGGAGACACCCTAGCACAGATACGCAGTATTTT
.,TRBJ1-5,.,TRBV19,CASNPGRNQPQHF,TGTGCCAGTAACCCGGGACGCAATCAGCCCCAGCATTTT
.,TRBJ1-2,.,TRBV6-6,CASSTGSTGYTF,TGTGCCAGCAGTACAGGGTCGACTGGCTACACCTTC
many,TRBJ2-7,.,TRBV4-3,CASSQGIQDSYEQYF,TGCGCCAGCAGCCAAGGTATACAAGACTCCTACGAGCAGTACTTC
few,TRBJ1-6,.,TRBV20-1,CSASDQVGNSPLHF,TGCAGTGCTAGTGATCAAGTGGGAAATTCACCCCTCCACTTT
few,TRBJ2-2,TRBD1,TRBV15,CATRAGTGGTGELFF,TGTGCCACAAGAGCCGGGACAGGGGGGACCGGGGAGCTGTTTTTT
.,TRBJ2-3,.,TRBV7-3,CASSLTYTDTQYF,TGTGCCAGCAGCTTAACCTACACGGATACGCAGTATTTT
medium-sized,TRBJ2-3,TRBD2,TRBV11-2,CASRVGLVADTQYF,TGTGCCAGCAGGGTGGGACTAGTGGCAGATACGCAGTATTTT
few,TRBJ1-5,.,TRBV28,CASSPLMQPQHF,TGTGCCAGCAGCCCCTTAATGCAGCCCCAGCATTTT
medium-sized,TRBJ2-3,TRBD1,TRBV2,CASTPGTVAPDTQYF,TGTGCCAGCACCCCCGGGACAGTAGCACCAGATACGCAGTATTTT
.,TRBJ1-5,.,TRBV3-1,CASSQGPTFPQHF,TGTGCCAGCAGCCAAGGGCCAACGTTCCCCCAGCATTTT
.,TRBJ1-6,.,TRBV20-1,CSARAPGSSYNSPLHF,TGCAGTGCTAGAGCGCCAGGGAGCTCCTATAATTCACCCCTCCACTTT
.,TRBJ2-1,TRBD2,TRBV6-2/TRBV6-3,CASSYSRLAGVYNEQFF,TGTGCCAGCAGTTACTCCCGACTAGCGGGGGTCTACAATGAGCAGTTCTTC
many,TRBJ2-7,.,TRBV3-1,CAGRRTGAKTNYEQYF,TGTGCCGGCAGACGAACCGGGGCTAAAACAAACTACGAGCAGTACTTC
.,TRBJ2-1,.,TRBV23-1,CASSQTVAGPPNEQFF,TGCGCCAGCAGTCAAACCGTGGCAGGGCCACCCAATGAGCAGTTCTTC